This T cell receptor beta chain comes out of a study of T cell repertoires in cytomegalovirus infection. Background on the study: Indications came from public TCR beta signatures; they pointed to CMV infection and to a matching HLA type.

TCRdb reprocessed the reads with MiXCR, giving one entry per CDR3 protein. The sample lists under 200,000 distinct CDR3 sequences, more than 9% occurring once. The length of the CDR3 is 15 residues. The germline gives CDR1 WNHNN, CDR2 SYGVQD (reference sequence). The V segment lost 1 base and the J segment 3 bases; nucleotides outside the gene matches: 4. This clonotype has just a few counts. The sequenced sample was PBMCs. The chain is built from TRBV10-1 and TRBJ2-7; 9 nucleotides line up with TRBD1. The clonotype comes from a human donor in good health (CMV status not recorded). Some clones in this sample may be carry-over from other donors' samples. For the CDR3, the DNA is TGCGCCAGCAGTGAGTACGGGGACAGGGTCTACGAGCAGTACTTC. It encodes CASSEYGDRVYEQYF.